This T cell receptor beta chain was observed in a study of beta chain features in type 1 diabetes. Study details: The number of sorted cells examined across all samples was roughly 100,000,000. Whole-study findings and limits: TCRB CDR3s from Type 1 diabetes patients were moderately but significantly shorter in all four CD4+ subsets.

The germline V and J ends were trimmed by 0 bases and 13 bases, with 13 bases remaining between them. CDR1 and CDR2 from the germline V gene are SGHRS and YFSETQ. The CDR3 is 13 residues long. To note about this clone: The antigen remains undetermined.

As every portion of the isolated RNA was reverse transcribed, the sequencing read expressed TCRB transcripts. Profiled with immunoSEQ multiplex PCR; TCRdb holds only in-frame clones, not every one. The table shows roughly 340,000 clones, with 13% occurring only once. The chain has TRBV5-1 and TRBJ2-2; D is unclear. The sample taken for sequencing was naive CD4+ T cells from blood. The source of this sequence is a woman aged 18-29 years with type 1 diabetes. CDR3 nucleotides: TGCGCCAGCAGCTTGGGCCCGCTAAGTTGGCTGTTTTTT. As protein: CASSLGPLSWLFF.